The clone carrying this TCR beta chain was seen once. Its antigen is as yet unknown. The CDR3 consists of 13 residues. V was clipped by 2 bases and J by 1 base, with 5 bases between them. Per germline, CDR1 LNHDA and CDR2 SQIVND (reference sequence). Clones were sequenced by immunoSEQ multiplex PCR, and TCRdb holds only the in-frame ones, with some missing. The sample carries under 40,000 clones, about 80% recorded once. Stated time point: week 35, safety follow-up. Topical imiquimod accompanied each vaccine dose, which consisted of 300 ug of mutant IDH1 20-mer peptide. In weeks 1, 3, 5, 7, 11, 15, 19 and 23, patients were vaccinated. This record belongs to a study of a mutant IDH1 vaccine in newly diagnosed glioma. Study background: Vaccination followed radiotherapy alone by 4-6 weeks, or accompanied temozolomide cycles. Treated patients, averaging 40.4 years, were around 62% male and about 40% female. Every participant had undergone radiotherapy, temozolomide, or both before, and most underwent both.

J is TRBJ1-1 and V is TRBV19; no firm D call. The sample was PBMCs, taken from a glioma patient whose treatment included an IDH1 peptide vaccine. This sequence originates from a man aged 25 to 45 with glioma. The CDR3 nucleotides are TGTGCCAGTAGTATATCGGCGAACACTGAAGCTTTCTTT. Its protein is CASSISANTEAFF. The variable domain in full, completed from reference TRBV19 and TRBJ1-1, reads DGGITQSPKYLFRKEGQNVTLSCEQNLNHDAMYWYRQDPGQGLRLIYYSQIVNDFQKGDIAEGYSVSREKKESFPLTVTSAQKNPTAFYLCASSISANTEAFFGQGTRLTVV.